Following are 30 T cell receptor beta chains from one sample sequenced in a study of shared clonotypes between healthy human individuals. Positively selected for CCR7, the CD45RO-negative cells used as naive CD8 cells excluded terminally differentiated effector memory CD45RA+ cells. TCRdb keeps only in-frame clones here, not all; method: immunoSEQ multiplex PCR. The profile shows nearly 600,000 clones, 95% to 96% of them singletons. The sample was naive CD8+ T cells sorted from blood. The origin of the receptors is a woman in her 30s in good health.

The chain has TRBV14 and TRBJ2-7; tentative D call: TRBD1 (6 bases). Per germline, CDR1 SGHDN and CDR2 FVKESK. Trimming stripped 0 bases from V and 3 bases from J, with 12 bases between. The CDR3 sequence is 15 residues long. This CDR3 is CASSQEGARDYEQYF. The CDR3 DNA is TGTGCCAGCAGCCAAGAGGGGGCCCGTGACTACGAGCAGTACTTC.

The rearrangement uses TRBV19 and TRBJ2-7; no clear D. Deletions cut 4 bases from V and 2 bases from J, with 9 bases between. The germline CDR1 and CDR2 sequences are LNHDA and SQIVND (reference sequence). There are 13 residues in the CDR3. CDR3 in amino acids: CASSSGLAYEQYF. DNA of the CDR3: TGTGCCAGTAGTAGCGGATTGGCCTACGAGCAGTACTTC.

This chain uses TRBV4-1 with TRBJ2-1; possibly TRBD1 for D (5 bases). Deletions cut 6 bases from V and 8 bases from J, with 11 bases between. From germline, CDR1 is MGHRA and CDR2 YSYEKL. The CDR3 totals 12 residues. The CDR3 spells CASSARGDEQFF. The CDR3 DNA sequence: TGCGCCAGCAGTGCTAGGGGTGATGAGCAGTTCTTC.

CDR3 protein: CASSPGLVPYEQYF. CDR3 DNA: TGCGCCAGCAGCCCCGGACTAGTCCCTTACGAGCAGTACTTC. The chain joins TRBV5-1 to TRBJ2-7; 7 bases line up with TRBD2. The CDR3 sequence is 14 residues long. The V gene's germline CDR1 is SGHRS and CDR2 YFSETQ. After removal of 4 bases from V and 4 bases from J, the junction contained 8 bases not matched to a gene.

J is TRBJ2-7 and V is TRBV7-6; D is unresolved. V was cut by 0 bases and J by 6 bases, with 6 bases left in between. From germline, CDR1 is SGHVS and CDR2 FNYEAQ. The CDR3 extends over 12 amino acids. CDR3 sequence (DNA): TGTGCCAGCAGCTTAGCGGTTGGCGAGCAGTACTTC. It yields the protein CASSLAVGEQYF.

The count of this clone is one. The chain recombines TRBV4-1 with TRBJ1-2; TRBD1 might be the D (6 bases). V was clipped by 6 bases and J by 6 bases, with 23 bases between them. CDR3 length: 16 amino acids. Per germline, CDR1 MGHRA and CDR2 YSYEKL. CDR3: CASSRGRGAGSDGYTF. CDR3 nucleotide sequence: TGCGCCAGCAGTAGGGGTAGGGGGGCCGGATCGGATGGCTACACCTTC.

The chain couples TRBV28 to TRBJ2-3; D is undetermined. With 2 bases removed from V and 0 bases from J, the gap between germline ends came to 9 bases. This CDR3 contains 15 residues. Germline V gene data show CDR1 as MDHEN and CDR2 as SYDVKM. The CDR3 DNA sequence: TGTGCCAGCAGTTTAGGCGGCTCTAGCACAGATACGCAGTATTTT. Amino acids: CASSLGGSSTDTQYF.

This CDR3 reads CASSPAVRGRTGNEQFF. DNA for the CDR3: TGTGCCAGTAGCCCCGCGGTCCGAGGTCGAACTGGGAATGAGCAGTTCTTC. The V and J genes are TRBV19 and TRBJ2-1; D remains ambiguous. Trimming took 6 bases from V and 7 from J, leaving 25 bases between them. The germline V gene encodes CDR1 LNHDA and CDR2 SQIVND (reference sequence). This CDR3 region has 17 residues. The full variable domain, in which reference TRBV19 and TRBJ2-1 provide the parts outside the CDR3, is DGGITQSPKYLFRKEGQNVTLSCEQNLNHDAMYWYRQDPGQGLRLIYYSQIVNDFQKGDIAEGYSVSREKKESFPLTVTSAQKNPTAFYLCASSPAVRGRTGNEQFFGPGTRLTVL.

The chain has TRBV7-2 and TRBJ2-3, with D possibly being TRBD2 (5 bases). Trimming removed 5 bases at V and 3 bases at J, with 21 bases between. Germline lookup yields CDR1 SGHTA and CDR2 FQGNSA. This CDR3 has 17 residues. The CDR3, as DNA: TGTGCCAGCAGCCGCCTTAAGGACTTCTTACTGACAGATACGCAGTATTTT. It yields the protein CASSRLKDFLLTDTQYF. The whole variable domain, filled in from reference TRBV7-2 and TRBJ2-3, reads GAGVSQSPSNKVTEKGKDVELRCDPISGHTALYWYRQSLGQGLEFLIYFQGNSAPDKSGLPSDRFSAERTGGSVSTLTIQRTQQEDSAVYLCASSRLKDFLLTDTQYFGPGTRLTVL.

The chain recombines TRBV18 with TRBJ2-1; 8 positions match TRBD2. Germline lookup yields CDR1 KGHSH and CDR2 LQKENI. The J segment lost 4 bases and the V segment lost 3 bases, leaving 2 bases of the junction unmatched. The CDR3 consists of 14 residues. The CDR3 DNA follows: TGTGCCAGCTCACCGGCGGGGGGATACAATGAGCAGTTCTTC. Translated, it gives CASSPAGGYNEQFF.

V is TRBV9 and J is TRBJ2-1; a weak D match, TRBD1 (5 bases). The CDR3 has 13 amino acids. Germline V gene lookup returns CDR1 SGDLS and CDR2 YYNGEE. V was shortened by 0 bases and J by 9 bases, with 10 bases between the two germline ends. Here the CDR3 reads CASSVDLRGEQFF. The CDR3 nucleotides read TGTGCCAGCAGCGTAGATCTAAGGGGTGAGCAGTTCTTC. The full variable domain, completed using reference TRBV9 and TRBJ2-1, is DSGVTQTPKHLITATGQRVTLRCSPRSGDLSVYWYQQSLDQGLQFLIQYYNGEERAKGNILERFSAQQFPDLHSELNLSSLELGDSALYFCASSVDLRGEQFFGPGTRLTVL.

This clone is a singleton in its sample. V usage is TRBV6-1 and J usage is TRBJ2-7, with no clear D. Germline CDR1 MNHNS, CDR2 SASEGT. This CDR3 spans 12 amino acids. Trimming pared 4 bases from V and 3 bases from J, leaving 7 bases between. DNA for the CDR3: TGTGCCAGCAGTGCCGGCCTCTACGAGCAGTACTTC. Translating it yields CASSAGLYEQYF.

The V call is TRBV15, the J call TRBJ2-1; 8 nucleotides match TRBD2. The CDR3 covers 14 residues. The V gene end was trimmed by 6 bases and the J gene end by 9 bases; junction bases not matched to a gene: 10. Germline CDR1 and CDR2: LNHNV and YYDKDF (reference sequence). The CDR3 DNA is TGTGCCACCAGTCTTACGACGAGCGGGAGTGAGCAGTTCTTC. Translating gives CATSLTTSGSEQFF. Using reference TRBV15 and TRBJ2-1 for the parts outside the CDR3, the full variable domain is DAMVIQNPRYQVTQFGKPVTLSCSQTLNHNVMYWYQQKSSQAPKLLFHYYDKDFNNEADTPDNFQSRRPNTSFCFLDIRSPGLGDTAMYLCATSLTTSGSEQFFGPGTRLTVL.

Here the CDR3 reads CASSGEREHSYNEQFF. CDR3 DNA: TGTGCCAGCAGCGGAGAGCGGGAGCATTCCTACAATGAGCAGTTCTTC. The rearrangement links TRBV28 to TRBJ2-1, with 8 positions matching TRBD2. Germline V gives CDR1 MDHEN, CDR2 SYDVKM. Trimming took 6 bases from V and 1 from J; bases not matched to a gene: 8. The CDR3 is 16 residues long.

This chain joins TRBV5-1 and TRBJ1-3, with 9 bases identical to TRBD1. This CDR3 comprises 15 residues. V lost 0 bases and J lost 2; bases outside the gene matches: 0. Germline V gene sequence: CDR1 SGHRS, CDR2 YFSETQ. The CDR3 region has the DNA TGCGCCAGCAGCTTGGGGACAGGGGCTGGAAACACCATATATTTT. It specifies CASSLGTGAGNTIYF.

The CDR3 nucleotides read TGTGCCATCAGTGATGTGGGAGATTATGGCTACACCTTC. Translated: CAISDVGDYGYTF. This chain uses TRBV10-3 with TRBJ1-2; D uncertain. The germline CDR1 and CDR2 sequences are ENHRY and SYGVKD. This CDR3 region has 13 residues. V was cut by 3 bases and J by 5 bases, with 10 bases left in between.

This clone was detected only once. The chain couples TRBV6-5 to TRBJ2-5; a possible D gene is TRBD2 (5 bases). Germline V CDR1 and CDR2: MNHEY, SVGAGI. Trimming cost V 6 bases and J 5 bases, with 16 bases left between them. The length of the CDR3 is 14 residues. This CDR3 is CASSGRSSSETQYF. The DNA of the CDR3 is TGTGCCAGCAGCGGTCGTTCTAGCTCCGAGACCCAGTACTTC.

This rearrangement joins TRBV30 to TRBJ1-5, with unresolved D. The V gene's germline CDR1 is GTSNPN and CDR2 SVGIG (reference sequence). The CDR3 consists of 13 residues. V dropped 2 bases and J dropped 4 bases, with 9 bases sitting between them. CDR3 protein: CAWSTHGNQPQHF. CDR3 nucleotides: TGTGCCTGGAGTACCCACGGAAATCAGCCCCAGCATTTT.

The V and J genes are TRBV27 and TRBJ2-1; D call uncertain. The CDR3 covers 14 residues. Germline CDR1 and CDR2: MNHEY and SMNVEV (reference sequence). Trimming removed 6 bases at V and 3 bases at J, with 12 bases between. CDR3 DNA: TGTGCCAGCAGGTACGGGTCACTCTACAATGAGCAGTTCTTC. Amino acids: CASRYGSLYNEQFF.

V is TRBV28 and J is TRBJ2-3, with D possibly being TRBD1 or TRBD2 (5 bases each). The CDR3 totals 14 residues. V was trimmed by 5 bases and J by 6 bases, leaving 15 bases between them. CDR1 and CDR2 (germline): MDHEN, SYDVKM. Here the CDR3 DNA reads TGTGCCAGCAGTCAGTTATCCGAGGGGGATACGCAGTATTTT. This codes for CASSQLSEGDTQYF.

The CDR3 is CASAPLDRENTEAFF. The CDR3 nucleotides are TGCGCCAGCGCCCCTTTGGACAGGGAGAACACTGAAGCTTTCTTT. This chain joins TRBV4-1 and TRBJ1-1; TRBD1 aligns across 8 bases. Germline V lookup: CDR1 MGHRA, CDR2 YSYEKL. The CDR3 runs 15 residues. Germline trimming cut 8 bases from V and 1 base from J; bases unmatched to any gene: 9.

The chain uses TRBV28 and TRBJ2-1; TRBD1 aligns across 9 bases. Germline lookup yields CDR1 MDHEN and CDR2 SYDVKM. V trimming: 5 bases; J trimming: 2 bases; junction bases outside the gene matches: 13. The CDR3 has 18 residues. CDR3 residues: CASSPGPGQGIPYNEQFF. CDR3 DNA: TGTGCCAGCAGTCCCGGTCCGGGACAGGGTATCCCCTACAATGAGCAGTTCTTC.

The V and J genes are TRBV7-7 and TRBJ2-7, with TRBD1 as a possible D gene (6 bases). This CDR3 comprises 13 residues. V gave up 4 bases and J gave up 4 bases, with 11 bases separating them. Per the germline V gene, CDR1 is SSHAT and CDR2 is FNYEAQ (reference sequence). CDR3 sequence: CASSYEQGYEQYF. In DNA form, the CDR3 reads TGTGCCAGCAGCTACGAACAGGGTTACGAGCAGTACTTC.

The sample holds a few counts of this clone. The chain links TRBV6-5 to TRBJ1-1; maybe TRBD1 (6 bases). CDR1 and CDR2 (germline): MNHEY, SVGAGI. The CDR3 totals 13 residues. Trimming stripped 10 bases from V and 1 base from J, with 13 bases between. DNA for the CDR3: TGTGCCACAGGGGACGGAGAGAACACTGAAGCTTTCTTT. It is translated as CATGDGENTEAFF.

The rearrangement links TRBV11-3 to TRBJ2-1; 8 positions agree with TRBD2. Germline V gives CDR1 SGHNT, CDR2 YENEEA. V was pared by 5 bases and J by 0 bases, with 9 bases of the junction left unmatched. The CDR3 runs to 17 residues. This CDR3 reads CASSLHISGISYNEQFF. The CDR3 DNA sequence: TGTGCCAGCAGCCTTCACATTAGCGGGATCTCCTACAATGAGCAGTTCTTC.

The chain joins TRBV7-9 to TRBJ2-1, with a possible D match to TRBD1 (7 bases). Trimming took 1 base from V and 7 from J, leaving 14 bases between them. CDR1 SEHNR and CDR2 FQNEAQ come from the germline V gene (reference sequence). The CDR3 sequence is 15 residues long. The CDR3 region has the DNA TGTGCCAGCAGCTTAGGACAGGGCCGGGGGAATGAGCAGTTCTTC. Translating gives CASSLGQGRGNEQFF.

This chain joins TRBV6-6 and TRBJ2-1, with D possibly matching TRBD2 (6 bases). CDR3 length: 13 amino acids. Trimming took off 6 bases at V and 8 bases at J, with 14 bases between the two ends. CDR1 is MNHNY, CDR2 SVGAGI, per germline (reference sequence). The CDR3 protein is CASRQTRSDEQFF. The CDR3 DNA sequence: TGTGCCAGCAGGCAGACTAGGAGTGATGAGCAGTTCTTC.

V gene TRBV5-1 combines with J gene TRBJ2-7; 9 bases are shared with TRBD1. Germline V CDR1 and CDR2: SGHRS, YFSETQ. This CDR3 region has 14 residues. Trimming cost V 0 bases and J 3 bases; bases outside gene matches: 1. The CDR3, as DNA: TGCGCCAGCAGCTTGGCGGACAGGGGCTACGAGCAGTACTTC. It encodes CASSLADRGYEQYF.

The chain combines TRBV5-4 with TRBJ2-2; D remains unclear. The V gene lost 4 bases and the J gene lost 4 bases, with 8 bases spanning the gap. CDR1 is SGHNT and CDR2 is YYREEE in the germline V gene (reference sequence). The CDR3 is made up of 13 amino acids. In DNA, the CDR3 is TGTGCCAGCAGCCCCGGCGGCACCGGGGAGCTGTTTTTT. It specifies CASSPGGTGELFF.

The chain uses TRBV28 and TRBJ1-3, with D possibly being TRBD1 (5 bases). Germline V gene data show CDR1 as MDHEN and CDR2 as SYDVKM. There are 16 residues in the CDR3. Trimming left V 5 bases short and J 1 base short, with 15 bases between. The CDR3 sequence is CASSPPGFWSGNTIYF. The CDR3 bases are TGTGCCAGCAGTCCCCCAGGGTTTTGGTCTGGAAACACCATATATTTT.